A single sample is the source of the 23 T cell receptor beta chains below, sequenced in a study of T-cell reconstitution after alpha-beta-depleted transplantation in children. Unique molecular identifiers were built into the TCRbeta library. MiXCR, applied by TCRdb to the PCR reads, yields one record per CDR3 protein. The table records hundreds of thousands of distinct CDR3 sequences, about 12% of them present only once. The sequencing used PBMCs from the stem cell graft donor, collected from the stem cell graft. These receptors came from a human donor who donated a stem cell graft to a child with acute lymphoblastic leukemia.

Details on this clonotype: This may arise from a read error, as a much more abundant clone is one base away. The CDR3 loop is CASSIAGGSETQYF. CDR3 bases: TGTGCCAGCAGCATAGCGGGGGGGTCAGAGACCCAGTACTTC. The chain is built from TRBV7-2 and TRBJ2-5, with 11 bases that match TRBD2. The CDR3 length is 14 residues. Germline CDR1 SGHTA, CDR2 FQGNSA.

This clonotype came up many times. This chain links TRBV6-2 or TRBV6-3 with TRBJ1-2; unclear D gene. Trimming stripped 3 bases from V and 3 bases from J, with 8 bases between. This CDR3 has 13 amino acids. The germline V gene has CDR1 MNHEY and CDR2 SVGEGT. The CDR3 DNA reads TGTGCCAGCAGTTATCAGACCGACTATGGCTACACCTTC. It codes for CASSYQTDYGYTF.

Many counts were recorded for this clonotype. The gene calls are TRBV2 and TRBJ2-1; TRBD2 agrees at 7 bases. The CDR3 is 16 amino acids. Germline CDR1 SNHLY, CDR2 FYNNEI. V lost 11 bases, J lost 0 bases, and 13 bases stayed unmatched. Here the CDR3 reads CADNPGGRGSYNEQFF. Here the CDR3 DNA reads TGTGCCGACAACCCTGGAGGGAGGGGCTCCTACAATGAGCAGTTCTTC.

This clonotype was recorded at least ten times. The rearrangement joins TRBV25-1 to TRBJ2-3; 8 bases agree with TRBD2. Trimming cost V 5 bases and J 14 bases; bases outside gene matches: 6. The germline V gene encodes CDR1 MGHDK and CDR2 SYGVNS. This CDR3 contains 11 residues. The CDR3 is CASSTSGRGYF. CDR3 in DNA: TGTGCCAGCAGTACATCCGGGAGGGGGTATTTT.

This clonotype has a count of ten or more. The chain joins TRBV9 to TRBJ2-7; 7 bases match TRBD1. CDR1 is SGDLS and CDR2 is YYNGEE in the germline V gene. The CDR3 sequence is 15 residues long. V trimming: 0 bases; J trimming: 2 bases; junction bases outside the gene matches: 5. DNA of the CDR3: TGTGCCAGCAGCGTAGGGGCAGGGGGACCCTACGAGCAGTACTTC. Amino acids: CASSVGAGGPYEQYF. The entire variable domain, with the rest obtained from reference TRBV9 and TRBJ2-7, is as follows: DSGVTQTPKHLITATGQRVTLRCSPRSGDLSVYWYQQSLDQGLQFLIQYYNGEERAKGNILERFSAQQFPDLHSELNLSSLELGDSALYFCASSVGAGGPYEQYFGPGTRLTVT.

This clonotype was found many times. The chain joins TRBV29-1 to TRBJ2-2; 8 bases fit TRBD2. CDR1 is SQVTM, CDR2 ANQGSEA, per germline. There are 14 residues in the CDR3. J was trimmed by 5 bases and V by 2 bases; bases with no gene match: 4. This CDR3 is CSVEIAGKTGELFF. For the CDR3, the DNA is TGCAGCGTTGAAATAGCGGGAAAAACCGGGGAGCTGTTTTTT.

This clonotype was recorded at least ten times. The chain couples TRBV9 to TRBJ2-7, with 8 bases identical to TRBD1. V was pared by 0 bases and J by 4 bases, with 9 bases of the junction left unmatched. Germline values: CDR1 SGDLS, CDR2 YYNGEE. The CDR3 is made up of 16 amino acids. The CDR3 coding sequence is TGTGCCAGCAGCGTAGCTCGGGGGACAGGCCCTTACGAGCAGTACTTC. Amino acids: CASSVARGTGPYEQYF.

The sample holds many counts of this clonotype. The chain has TRBV5-1 and TRBJ2-1; D may be TRBD2 (6 bases). The germline gives CDR1 SGHRS, CDR2 YFSETQ. V was cut by 4 bases and J by 7 bases, with 9 bases left in between. The CDR3 totals 12 residues. The CDR3 coding sequence is TGCGCCAGCAGCCCGGCGGGGAATGAGCAGTTCTTC. Translated, it gives CASSPAGNEQFF.

This clonotype occurred many times. The chain uses TRBV20-1 and TRBJ1-5; TRBD1 matches at 7 bases. After removal of 4 bases from V and 3 bases from J, the junction contained 6 bases not matched to a gene. The CDR3 totals 14 residues. Germline CDR1 is DFQATT and CDR2 is SNEGSKA (reference sequence). The CDR3: CSATQGVTNQPQHF. The DNA of the CDR3 is TGCAGTGCTACCCAGGGGGTTACCAATCAGCCCCAGCATTTT.

This clonotype was observed many times. CDR3 sequence: CSAREGGGANVLTF. For the CDR3, the DNA is TGCAGTGCTAGAGAGGGTGGTGGGGCCAACGTCCTGACTTTC. The rearrangement links TRBV20-1 to TRBJ2-6; D is undetermined. The CDR3 extends over 14 amino acids. Germline CDR1 and CDR2: DFQATT and SNEGSKA (reference sequence). The V gene lost 0 bases and the J gene lost 3 bases, with 6 bases spanning the gap.

This chain joins TRBV12-3 or TRBV12-4 and TRBJ2-6; maybe TRBD2 (7 bases). V dropped 5 bases and J dropped 4 bases, with 24 bases sitting between them. This CDR3 has 19 amino acids. The CDR3 DNA follows: TGTGCCAGCAGTCCCAGGAGGGGGGGCTTTTCGGCGGGGGCCAACGTCCTGACTTTC. Protein sequence: CASSPRRGGFSAGANVLTF.

As concerns this clonotype: This may stem from a read error, because a much larger clone lies one nucleotide away. This chain connects TRBV12-3 or TRBV12-4 to TRBJ2-2, with D maybe TRBD2 (5 bases). Trimming cost V 4 bases and J 6 bases, with 12 bases left between them. CDR3 length equals 14 residues. In nucleotides, the CDR3 is TGTGCCAGCAGTTCCTACTGGCGGGCCGGGGAGCTGTTTTTT. Translation: CASSSYWRAGELFF.

In its sample, this clonotype was seen many times. The genes are TRBV9 and TRBJ2-3; 10 bases line up with TRBD1. The junction had 6 bases not matched to a gene; V was cut back by 4 bases and J by 4 bases. In germline, CDR1 is SGDLS, CDR2 YYNGEE. The CDR3 has 15 residues. The CDR3: CASSPGQGGADTQYF. As DNA, the CDR3 is TGTGCCAGCAGCCCCGGACAGGGGGGCGCAGATACGCAGTATTTT.

V and J are TRBV24-1 and TRBJ1-2; D gene uncertain. V lost 9 bases and J 0 bases, leaving 13 bases between the germline ends. The germline V gene has CDR1 KGHDR and CDR2 SFDVKD. This CDR3 has 14 amino acids. This chain's CDR3 is CATASEGANYGYTF. The CDR3 bases are TGTGCCACCGCCTCCGAGGGAGCTAACTATGGCTACACCTTC.

This clonotype showed up many times. The V call is TRBV7-2, the J call TRBJ2-7; 10 bases are a match to TRBD2. Germline V CDR1 and CDR2: SGHTA, FQGNSA. This CDR3 is 14 amino acids long. Trimming removed 6 bases from V and 4 bases from J; junction bases left unmatched: 6. The CDR3 region is CASRSSGRGYEQYF. The CDR3 DNA reads as TGTGCCAGCAGATCAAGCGGGAGGGGTTACGAGCAGTACTTC.

This clonotype has ten or more counts. This rearrangement joins TRBV6-5 to TRBJ2-2; TRBD1 matches at 10 bases. The V and J ends lost 0 bases and 8 bases, in that order; junction bases with no gene match: 9. The CDR3 has 17 amino acids. The germline gives CDR1 MNHEY, CDR2 SVGAGI. CDR3 bases: TGTGCCAGCAGTTACTCAGGGACAGGGGAATTGATGGGGGAGCTGTTTTTT. Translating gives CASSYSGTGELMGELFF.

Details on this clonotype: A much larger clonotype is one base distant, so this may be a read error. J is TRBJ2-2 and V is TRBV20-1; D is unresolved. The germline gives CDR1 DFQATT, CDR2 SNEGSKA (reference sequence). The V end lost 4 bases, the J end lost 6 bases, and 15 bases lay between the germline ends. The CDR3 totals 14 residues. The CDR3 loop is CSAKSTLGAGELFF. CDR3 in DNA: TGCAGTGCTAAGTCCACATTGGGCGCCGGGGAGCTGTTTTTT.

The sample holds many counts of this clonotype. The chain employs TRBV15 and TRBJ2-2, with 8 bases identical to TRBD1. With V trimmed by 2 bases and J by 6 bases, 5 bases remained unmatched. The CDR3 is made up of 15 amino acids. Germline CDR1 and CDR2: LNHNV and YYDKDF (reference sequence). The CDR3 here is CATSRHRQGPGELFF. In DNA, the CDR3 is TGTGCCACCAGCAGACACAGACAGGGGCCCGGGGAGCTGTTTTTT.

The sample holds a few counts of this clonotype. This chain uses TRBV29-1 with TRBJ1-5; D remains unclear. Trimming shortened V by 5 bases and J by 1 base, and 12 bases separated the two germline ends. The CDR3 has 14 amino acids. Germline V gene sequence: CDR1 SQVTM, CDR2 ANQGSEA. The CDR3: CSVSRGMSNQPQHF. CDR3 coding DNA: TGCAGCGTTTCGCGGGGAATGAGCAATCAGCCCCAGCATTTT.

This clonotype was detected ten times or more. This chain joins TRBV9 and TRBJ2-3, with 7 bases aligning to TRBD2. V dropped 0 bases and J dropped 2; count of bases not matched to a gene: 6. The CDR3 is made up of 16 amino acids. From germline, CDR1 is SGDLS and CDR2 YYNGEE. Written as DNA, the CDR3 is TGTGCCAGCAGCGTAGGAGGGAGGGCCCTCACAGATACGCAGTATTTT. Protein product: CASSVGGRALTDTQYF.

V and J are TRBV20-1 and TRBJ2-1, with a tentative D call TRBD2 (6 bases). Trimming pared 1 base from V and 1 base from J, leaving 11 bases between. The CDR3 runs 15 residues. Germline V gene data show CDR1 as DFQATT and CDR2 as SNEGSKA (reference sequence). The DNA for the CDR3 is TGCAGTGCTAGAGGGGGGGTGGTATCCTACAATGAGCAGTTCTTC. Translating gives CSARGGVVSYNEQFF.

This chain uses TRBV5-4 with TRBJ1-2; the D gene is possibly TRBD1 (6 bases). This CDR3 comprises 17 residues. Germline CDR1 reads SGHNT; CDR2 reads YYREEE (reference sequence). Trimming removed 4 bases at V and 2 bases at J, with 21 bases between. CDR3 DNA sequence: TGTGCCAGCAGCCCAGGACAGCACATTTCTCAAAACTATGGCTACACCTTC. Protein product: CASSPGQHISQNYGYTF.

Ten or more counts support this clonotype. The genes are TRBV20-1 and TRBJ2-7; 7 bases are shared with TRBD1. The germline V gene has CDR1 DFQATT and CDR2 SNEGSKA (reference sequence). Germline trimming cut 0 bases from V and 0 bases from J; bases unmatched to any gene: 20. There are 20 residues in the CDR3. This chain's CDR3 is CSARDLISGDSKKVSYEQYF. For the CDR3, the DNA is TGCAGTGCTAGAGATCTAATTAGTGGGGACAGCAAGAAAGTCTCCTACGAGCAGTACTTC.